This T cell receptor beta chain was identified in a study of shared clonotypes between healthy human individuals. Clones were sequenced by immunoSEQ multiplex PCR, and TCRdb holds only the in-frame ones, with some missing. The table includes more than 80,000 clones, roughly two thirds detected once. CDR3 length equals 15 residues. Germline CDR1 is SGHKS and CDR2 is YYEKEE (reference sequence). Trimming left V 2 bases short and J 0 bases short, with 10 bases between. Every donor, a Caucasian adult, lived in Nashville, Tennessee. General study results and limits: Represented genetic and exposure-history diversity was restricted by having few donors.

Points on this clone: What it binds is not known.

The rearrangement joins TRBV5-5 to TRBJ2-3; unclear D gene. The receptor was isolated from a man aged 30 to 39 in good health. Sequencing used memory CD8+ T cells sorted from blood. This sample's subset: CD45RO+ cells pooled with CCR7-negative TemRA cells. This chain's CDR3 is CASSFVWRSTDTQYF. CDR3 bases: TGTGCCAGCAGCTTCGTGTGGCGAAGCACAGATACGCAGTATTTT.